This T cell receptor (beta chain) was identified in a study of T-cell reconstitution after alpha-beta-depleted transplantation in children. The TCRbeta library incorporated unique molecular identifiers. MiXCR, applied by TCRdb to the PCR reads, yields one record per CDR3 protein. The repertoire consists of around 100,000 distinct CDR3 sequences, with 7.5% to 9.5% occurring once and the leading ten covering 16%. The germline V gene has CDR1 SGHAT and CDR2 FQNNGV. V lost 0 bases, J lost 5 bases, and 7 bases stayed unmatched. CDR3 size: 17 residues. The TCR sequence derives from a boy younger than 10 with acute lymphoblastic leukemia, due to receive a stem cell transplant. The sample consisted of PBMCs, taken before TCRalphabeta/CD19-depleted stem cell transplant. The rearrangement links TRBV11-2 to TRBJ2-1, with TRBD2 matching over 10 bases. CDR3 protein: CASSLDRLAGANNEQFF. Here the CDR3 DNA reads TGTGCCAGCAGCTTAGATAGGCTAGCGGGGGCCAACAATGAGCAGTTCTTC.